The source of this TCR beta chain is a study of cytomegalovirus exposure and HLA in healthy donors. J was trimmed by 5 bases and V by 4 bases; bases with no gene match: 9. There are 14 residues in the CDR3. The germline gives CDR1 SQVTM, CDR2 ANQGSEA. The assay was immunoSEQ multiplex PCR, and TCRdb's table has in-frame clones only and misses some. The table includes roughly 52,000 clones, roughly 93% detected once. This clonotype was obtained from a woman aged 18-35 years in good health and CMV-seropositive. The rearrangement uses TRBV29-1 and TRBJ2-5; 8 nucleotides agree with TRBD2. The specimen sequenced was PBMCs. The CDR3 loop reads CSVVVGGGLETQYF. Written as DNA, the CDR3 is TGCAGCGTTGTGGTCGGGGGGGGTCTGGAGACCCAGTACTTC.